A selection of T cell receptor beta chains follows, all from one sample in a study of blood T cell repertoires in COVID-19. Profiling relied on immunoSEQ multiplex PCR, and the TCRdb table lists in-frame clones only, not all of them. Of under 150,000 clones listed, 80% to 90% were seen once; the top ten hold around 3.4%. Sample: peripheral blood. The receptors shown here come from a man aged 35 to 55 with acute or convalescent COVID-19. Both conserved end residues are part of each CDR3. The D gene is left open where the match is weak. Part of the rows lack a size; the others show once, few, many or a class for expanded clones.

CDR3aa: CASSPLKGPNYGYTF
CDR3nt: TGTGCCAGCAGCCCGTTAAAGGGGCCAAACTATGGCTACACCTTC
d_gene: -
j_gene: TRBJ1-2
v_gene: TRBV25-1
abundance: -

CDR3aa: CASSSTGDLEAFF
CDR3nt: TGCGCCAGCAGCTCGACAGGGGATCTTGAAGCTTTCTTT
d_gene: TRBD1
j_gene: TRBJ1-1
v_gene: TRBV5-1
abundance: -

CDR3aa: CASSPKMGVPGDTQYF
CDR3nt: TGTGCCAGCAGTCCTAAGATGGGTGTCCCGGGGGATACGCAGTATTTT
d_gene: -
j_gene: TRBJ2-3
v_gene: TRBV5-8
abundance: -

CDR3aa: CASTRLAGGVDTQYF
CDR3nt: TGTGCCAGCACCCGACTAGCGGGGGGGGTCGATACGCAGTATTTT
d_gene: TRBD2
j_gene: TRBJ2-3
v_gene: TRBV11-2
abundance: once

CDR3aa: CATSDPSGGGNQPQHF
CDR3nt: TGTGCCACCAGTGACCCCTCGGGGGGCGGCAATCAGCCCCAGCATTTT
d_gene: -
j_gene: TRBJ1-5
v_gene: TRBV24-1
abundance: -

CDR3aa: CTSKETGLEGYTF
CDR3nt: TGTACCAGTAAGGAAACGGGGTTGGAGGGCTACACCTTC
d_gene: -
j_gene: TRBJ1-2
v_gene: TRBV19
abundance: -

CDR3aa: CASSWTGGRYNEQFF
CDR3nt: TGCGCCAGCAGCTGGACGGGGGGCCGATACAATGAGCAGTTCTTC
d_gene: -
j_gene: TRBJ2-1
v_gene: TRBV5-1
abundance: once

CDR3aa: CASSARSGQGGYGYTF
CDR3nt: TGTGCCAGCAGCGCACGCTCGGGACAGGGTGGCTATGGCTACACCTTC
d_gene: TRBD1
j_gene: TRBJ1-2
v_gene: TRBV9
abundance: -

CDR3aa: CASSIDHEGLYEQYF
CDR3nt: TGTGCCAGTAGTATAGATCATGAGGGACTCTACGAGCAGTACTTC
d_gene: -
j_gene: TRBJ2-7
v_gene: TRBV19
abundance: -

CDR3aa: CASSYRRDEQYF
CDR3nt: TGTGCCAGCAGTTACCGGAGGGACGAGCAGTACTTC
d_gene: -
j_gene: TRBJ2-7
v_gene: TRBV6-2/TRBV6-3
abundance: once

CDR3aa: CASMRDRITDTQYF
CDR3nt: TGTGCCAGCATGCGGGACAGGATCACAGATACGCAGTATTTT
d_gene: TRBD1
j_gene: TRBJ2-3
v_gene: TRBV2
abundance: -

CDR3aa: CASRLDPRGQYF
CDR3nt: TGTGCAAGTCGCTTAGATCCGCGCGGGCAGTACTTC
d_gene: -
j_gene: TRBJ2-7
v_gene: TRBV12-2
abundance: -

CDR3aa: CASSARGVGYEQYF
CDR3nt: TGTGCCAGCAGCGCACGGGGGGTTGGGTACGAGCAGTACTTC
d_gene: -
j_gene: TRBJ2-7
v_gene: TRBV21-1
abundance: -

CDR3aa: CASSLGGETEAFF
CDR3nt: TGTGCCAGCAGCTTAGGGGGAGAAACTGAAGCTTTCTTT
d_gene: -
j_gene: TRBJ1-1
v_gene: TRBV7-6
abundance: -

CDR3aa: CASSSQGGDTQYF
CDR3nt: TGTGCCAGCAGTTCCCAAGGAGGCGATACGCAGTATTTT
d_gene: -
j_gene: TRBJ2-3
v_gene: TRBV7-9
abundance: -

CDR3aa: CSVEDMGGQGQTQYF
CDR3nt: TGCAGCGTTGAAGATATGGGGGGACAGGGGCAGACCCAGTACTTC
d_gene: TRBD1
j_gene: TRBJ2-5
v_gene: TRBV29-1
abundance: -

CDR3aa: CSVDRTGGAYNEQFF
CDR3nt: TGCAGCGTCGACCGAACAGGGGGCGCCTACAATGAGCAGTTCTTC
d_gene: TRBD1
j_gene: TRBJ2-1
v_gene: TRBV29-1
abundance: -

CDR3aa: CASSEQGGEDTQYF
CDR3nt: TGTGCCAGCAGTGAGCAGGGCGGGGAAGATACGCAGTATTTT
d_gene: -
j_gene: TRBJ2-3
v_gene: TRBV2
abundance: -

CDR3aa: CASSLDGNPGYTF
CDR3nt: TGTGCCAGCAGCTTAGACGGGAATCCTGGCTACACCTTC
d_gene: -
j_gene: TRBJ1-2
v_gene: TRBV7-8
abundance: -

CDR3aa: CASSPGAGNTIYF
CDR3nt: TGTGCCAGCAGCCCAGGTGCTGGAAACACCATATATTTT
d_gene: -
j_gene: TRBJ1-3
v_gene: TRBV7-9
abundance: -

CDR3aa: CASGLGQGEAFF
CDR3nt: TGTGCTAGTGGTTTGGGGCAGGGCGAAGCTTTCTTT
d_gene: -
j_gene: TRBJ1-1
v_gene: TRBV12-5
abundance: -

CDR3aa: CATSDRGRDEQYF
CDR3nt: TGTGCCACCAGTGATAGGGGTCGGGACGAGCAGTACTTC
d_gene: -
j_gene: TRBJ2-7
v_gene: TRBV24-1
abundance: -

CDR3aa: CASSPTGDSGNTIYF
CDR3nt: TGTGCCAGCTCACCTACAGGCGACTCTGGAAACACCATATATTTT
d_gene: -
j_gene: TRBJ1-3
v_gene: TRBV18
abundance: -

CDR3aa: CASSLGQSSYEQYF
CDR3nt: TGTGCCAGCAGCCTTGGACAGAGCTCCTACGAGCAGTACTTC
d_gene: -
j_gene: TRBJ2-7
v_gene: TRBV7-8
abundance: once

CDR3aa: CATSPREGANSNQPQHF
CDR3nt: TGTGCCACCAGCCCTAGGGAAGGGGCGAATAGCAATCAGCCCCAGCATTTT
d_gene: -
j_gene: TRBJ1-5
v_gene: TRBV15
abundance: few

CDR3aa: CASGLAGGNTGELFF
CDR3nt: TGTGCCAGCGGGTTGGCTGGAGGGAACACCGGGGAGCTGTTTTTT
d_gene: -
j_gene: TRBJ2-2
v_gene: TRBV6-1
abundance: -

CDR3aa: CASSEQVGSGGGGYEQYF
CDR3nt: TGTGCCAGCAGTGAACAAGTAGGGAGCGGGGGGGGCGGCTACGAGCAGTACTTC
d_gene: TRBD2
j_gene: TRBJ2-7
v_gene: TRBV6-1
abundance: -

CDR3aa: CASSLGLAGRQETQYF
CDR3nt: TGTGCCAGCAGCCTTGGACTAGCGGGGCGCCAAGAGACCCAGTACTTC
d_gene: TRBD2
j_gene: TRBJ2-5
v_gene: TRBV3-1/TRBV3-2
abundance: -

CDR3aa: CASSFGTGERISGNTIYF
CDR3nt: TGCGCCAGCAGCTTTGGGACAGGGGAACGTATTTCTGGAAACACCATATATTTT
d_gene: TRBD1
j_gene: TRBJ1-3
v_gene: TRBV5-1
abundance: -

CDR3aa: CASSRVTGAQPQHF
CDR3nt: TGTGCCAGTAGTAGGGTAACAGGGGCCCAGCCCCAGCATTTT
d_gene: TRBD1
j_gene: TRBJ1-5
v_gene: TRBV19
abundance: -

CDR3aa: CASSQYFRDLNGYTF
CDR3nt: TGCGCCAGCAGCCAGTACTTCAGGGATTTGAATGGCTACACCTTC
d_gene: -
j_gene: TRBJ1-2
v_gene: TRBV4-1
abundance: -

CDR3aa: CASSLRLGRGSATDTQYF
CDR3nt: TGTGCCAGCAGTTTACGCCTCGGGAGAGGATCCGCCACAGATACGCAGTATTTT
d_gene: -
j_gene: TRBJ2-3
v_gene: TRBV28
abundance: -

CDR3aa: CAWSVAGLGEQYF
CDR3nt: TGTGCCTGGAGTGTAGCGGGGTTGGGCGAGCAGTACTTC
d_gene: TRBD2
j_gene: TRBJ2-7
v_gene: TRBV30
abundance: few

CDR3aa: CASSQDLETGGGYEQYF
CDR3nt: TGCGCCAGCAGCCAAGATTTAGAGACAGGGGGCGGGTACGAGCAGTACTTC
d_gene: TRBD1
j_gene: TRBJ2-7
v_gene: TRBV4-3
abundance: once

CDR3aa: CASSATGMNGYTF
CDR3nt: TGTGCCAGCAGCGCGACAGGGATGAACGGCTACACCTTC
d_gene: TRBD1
j_gene: TRBJ1-2
v_gene: TRBV6-6
abundance: -

CDR3aa: CATSVGQASNTGELFF
CDR3nt: TGTGCCACCAGTGTTGGACAGGCATCGAACACCGGGGAGCTGTTTTTT
d_gene: TRBD1
j_gene: TRBJ2-2
v_gene: TRBV24-1
abundance: -

CDR3aa: CASSDGGLGHYEQYF
CDR3nt: TGTGCCAGCAGTGACGGGGGACTGGGTCATTACGAGCAGTACTTC
d_gene: -
j_gene: TRBJ2-7
v_gene: TRBV25-1
abundance: -

CDR3aa: CASSSAYEQYF
CDR3nt: TGTGCCAGCAGTTCGGCCTACGAGCAGTACTTC
d_gene: -
j_gene: TRBJ2-7
v_gene: TRBV6-5
abundance: once

CDR3aa: CASRSSYNSPLHF
CDR3nt: TGTGCCAGCAGGAGCTCCTATAATTCACCCCTCCACTTT
d_gene: -
j_gene: TRBJ1-6
v_gene: TRBV25-1
abundance: -

CDR3aa: CASSQEGLAGGFSSYEQYF
CDR3nt: TGTGCCAGCAGCCAAGAAGGACTAGCGGGGGGTTTTTCCTCCTACGAGCAGTACTTC
d_gene: TRBD2
j_gene: TRBJ2-7
v_gene: TRBV3-1/TRBV3-2
abundance: -

CDR3aa: CASSLRSVAGELFF
CDR3nt: TGCGCCAGCAGCTTGAGATCGGTGGCCGGGGAGCTGTTTTTT
d_gene: -
j_gene: TRBJ2-2
v_gene: TRBV5-1
abundance: -

CDR3aa: CASSHGDRYNSPLHF
CDR3nt: TGTGCCAGCAGTCATGGGGACAGGTATAATTCACCCCTCCACTTT
d_gene: TRBD1
j_gene: TRBJ1-6
v_gene: TRBV6-5
abundance: -

CDR3aa: CASSWRPGNTEAFF
CDR3nt: TGTGCCAGCAGCTGGAGGCCAGGGAACACTGAAGCTTTCTTT
d_gene: -
j_gene: TRBJ1-1
v_gene: TRBV5-6
abundance: -

CDR3aa: CASSSRAGTATDTQYF
CDR3nt: TGTGCCAGCAGCTCAAGGGCCGGGACAGCCACAGATACGCAGTATTTT
d_gene: TRBD1
j_gene: TRBJ2-3
v_gene: TRBV9
abundance: once

CDR3aa: CASSLPGTADSYEQYF
CDR3nt: TGTGCCAGCAGCTTGCCCGGGACAGCGGATTCCTACGAGCAGTACTTC
d_gene: TRBD1
j_gene: TRBJ2-7
v_gene: TRBV5-6
abundance: -

CDR3aa: CASRPSASYEQYF
CDR3nt: TGTGCCAGCAGACCTAGCGCCTCCTACGAGCAGTACTTC
d_gene: -
j_gene: TRBJ2-7
v_gene: TRBV12-3/TRBV12-4
abundance: -

CDR3aa: CASSQDRRGERHEQYF
CDR3nt: TGTGCCAGCAGCCAAGATCGGAGGGGAGAGCGTCACGAGCAGTACTTC
d_gene: -
j_gene: TRBJ2-7
v_gene: TRBV14
abundance: few

CDR3aa: CASSPSDRAGYTF
CDR3nt: TGTGCCAGCAGCCCCTCAGACAGGGCTGGCTACACCTTC
d_gene: TRBD1
j_gene: TRBJ1-2
v_gene: TRBV11-2
abundance: -

CDR3aa: CASTTATAMPEETQYF
CDR3nt: TGTGCCAGCACAACGGCGACAGCGATGCCGGAGGAGACCCAGTACTTC
d_gene: -
j_gene: TRBJ2-5
v_gene: TRBV5-6
abundance: -

CDR3aa: CASSEGWGTGHYEQYF
CDR3nt: TGTGCCAGCAGTGAAGGGTGGGGGACAGGCCACTACGAGCAGTACTTC
d_gene: TRBD1
j_gene: TRBJ2-7
v_gene: TRBV2
abundance: -

CDR3aa: CASSADRGRTEAFF
CDR3nt: TGTGCCAGCAGTGCGGACAGGGGGCGGACTGAAGCTTTCTTT
d_gene: TRBD1
j_gene: TRBJ1-1
v_gene: TRBV2
abundance: -

CDR3aa: CASSLQGGNIQYF
CDR3nt: TGTGCCAGCAGCTTACAGGGAGGAAACATTCAGTACTTC
d_gene: -
j_gene: TRBJ2-4
v_gene: TRBV7-9
abundance: -

CDR3aa: CASSPPSGEKLFF
CDR3nt: TGTGCCAGCAGCCCCCCCTCGGGTGAAAAACTGTTTTTT
d_gene: -
j_gene: TRBJ1-4
v_gene: TRBV6-5
abundance: -

CDR3aa: CASSLGGLRTEAFF
CDR3nt: TGTGCCAGCAGCTTGGGGGGGTTGAGGACTGAAGCTTTCTTT
d_gene: -
j_gene: TRBJ1-1
v_gene: TRBV7-9
abundance: -

CDR3aa: CAWSVRGSLNTEAFF
CDR3nt: TGTGCCTGGAGTGTAAGGGGCAGTCTGAACACTGAAGCTTTCTTT
d_gene: -
j_gene: TRBJ1-1
v_gene: TRBV30
abundance: -

CDR3aa: CASSYGTGGNTGELFF
CDR3nt: TGCGCCAGCAGCTACGGGACAGGGGGTAACACCGGGGAGCTGTTTTTT
d_gene: TRBD1
j_gene: TRBJ2-2
v_gene: TRBV4-1
abundance: -

CDR3aa: CATSESTGDYGYTF
CDR3nt: TGTGCCACCAGTGAGTCGACAGGGGACTATGGCTACACCTTC
d_gene: TRBD1
j_gene: TRBJ1-2
v_gene: TRBV24-1
abundance: -

CDR3aa: CSVVGGLATDTQYF
CDR3nt: TGCAGCGTTGTAGGGGGACTAGCGACAGATACGCAGTATTTT
d_gene: TRBD2
j_gene: TRBJ2-3
v_gene: TRBV29-1
abundance: -